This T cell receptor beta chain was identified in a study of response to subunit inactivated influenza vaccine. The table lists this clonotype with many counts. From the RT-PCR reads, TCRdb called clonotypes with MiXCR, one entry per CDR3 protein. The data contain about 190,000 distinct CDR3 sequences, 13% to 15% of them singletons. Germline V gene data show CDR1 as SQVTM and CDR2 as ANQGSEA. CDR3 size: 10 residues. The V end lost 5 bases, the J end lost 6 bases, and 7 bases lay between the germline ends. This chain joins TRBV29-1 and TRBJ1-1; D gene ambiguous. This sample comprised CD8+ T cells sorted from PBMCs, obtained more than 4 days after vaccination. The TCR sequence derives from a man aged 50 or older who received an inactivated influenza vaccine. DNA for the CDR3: TGCAGCGTTAATATAGCTGAAGCTTTCTTT. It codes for CSVNIAEAFF.